These T cell receptor beta chains were read from a single sample in a study of human T cells and chemical hapten exposure. Each CDR3 protein gets one entry after TCRdb re-called the RACE reads with MiXCR. The table lists about 350,000 distinct CDR3 sequences, about 5.4% of them singletons. The specimen was whole blood, collected in connection with sensitization to the hapten diphenylcyclopropenone (DPC). Receptors were obtained from a woman aged 18-30 years with alopecia areata. Some clones in this sample may be carry-over from other donors' samples. CDR3s include the opening cysteine and the closing phenylalanine or tryptophan. Each record gives: V gene, clone size, D gene, J gene, CDR3 DNA, CDR3 protein. A D gene is named only where the DNA matches it firmly. Clone size is shown for a subset of rows, as once, few, many or a class of expanded clone.

TRBV12-5	-	-	TRBJ1-2	TGTGCTAGTGGCCGCTTAAACACCCAGGGGCGAGGCTACACCTTC	CASGRLNTQGRGYTF
TRBV6-1	few	-	TRBJ1-4	TGTGCCAGCAAACAACAGACGCAAAATGAAAAACTGTTTTTT	CASKQQTQNEKLFF
TRBV6-6	many	TRBD2	TRBJ2-7	TGTGCCAGCAGTCCAGCGGGGGATCACGAGCAGTACTTC	CASSPAGDHEQYF
TRBV29-1	-	-	TRBJ1-3	TGCAGCGTTGGGACCCCTGGAAACACCATATATTTT	CSVGTPGNTIYF
TRBV7-9	many	TRBD1	TRBJ1-2	TGTGCCAGCAGCTTACAAGGACAGGGTTATGGCTACACCTTC	CASSLQGQGYGYTF
TRBV5-1	many	-	TRBJ2-7	TGCGCCAGCAGCCTGGACGGGGATGACGAGCAGTACTTC	CASSLDGDDEQYF
TRBV5-1	-	-	TRBJ1-6	TGCGCCAGCAGCTCAGATTGGTCGGATTCACCCCTCCACTTT	CASSSDWSDSPLHF
TRBV6-2/TRBV6-3	many	-	TRBJ2-2	TGTGCCAGCAGCCCGACAGACACCGGGGAGCTGTTTTTT	CASSPTDTGELFF
TRBV6-6	few	-	TRBJ1-4	TGTGCCAGCAGTTACTCGTCTGGGGGGTCTAATGAAAAACTGTTTTTT	CASSYSSGGSNEKLFF
TRBV29-1	many	-	TRBJ1-4	TGCAGCGTTGTTGGGACTAATGAAAAACTGTTTTTT	CSVVGTNEKLFF
TRBV6-2/TRBV6-3	-	-	TRBJ1-5	TGTGCCAGCAGAAGCGGGGGGGGTAATCAGCCCCAGCATTTT	CASRSGGGNQPQHF
TRBV11-2	few	-	TRBJ1-1	TGTGCCAGCAGGCCCTTAGGCGACACTGAAGCTTTCTTT	CASRPLGDTEAFF
TRBV7-3	few	-	TRBJ1-1	TGTGCCAGCACCTCTGGGGGACCCACTGAAGCTTTCTTT	CASTSGGPTEAFF
TRBV3-1	many	TRBD1	TRBJ2-3	TGTGCCAGCAGCCAATCCTCGACAGGGATTAAGACAGATACGCAGTATTTT	CASSQSSTGIKTDTQYF
TRBV29-1	-	-	TRBJ1-1	TGCAGCGTTGATGATGCGGGGGAGAGCACTGAAGCTTTCTTT	CSVDDAGESTEAFF
TRBV7-2	many	-	TRBJ1-6	TGTGCCAGCAGCACACTACGTTTGAGGGATCGGAATTCACCCCTCCACTTT	CASSTLRLRDRNSPLHF
TRBV29-1	many	-	TRBJ2-7	TGCAGCGCCGAGGGAGGTTACGAGCAGTACTTC	CSAEGGYEQYF
TRBV7-2	many	-	TRBJ2-5	TGTGCCAGCAGCCCCGTTCGGGAAATCTACCAAGAGACCCAGTACTTC	CASSPVREIYQETQYF
TRBV5-1	few	-	TRBJ1-5	TGCGCCAGCAGCTTGGCTGCAGGGGCGCAGCCCCAGCATTTT	CASSLAAGAQPQHF
TRBV9	many	TRBD1	TRBJ2-5	TGTGCCAGCAGCGGCAACAGGGGTGAGACCCAGTACTTC	CASSGNRGETQYF
TRBV4-3	few	TRBD2	TRBJ2-3	TGCGCCAGCAGCCAAGAGAGACTAGCGGGGCTAGATACGCAGTATTTT	CASSQERLAGLDTQYF
TRBV7-3	-	TRBD1	TRBJ1-1	TGTGCCAGCAGCCCCGGGACAGTCGGGGAAGCTTTCTTT	CASSPGTVGEAFF
TRBV10-3	few	-	TRBJ2-7	TGTGCCATCAGTGAGTCTGGTACCCTAGGTGAGCAGTACTTC	CAISESGTLGEQYF
TRBV29-1	many	-	TRBJ1-3	TGCAGCGCCAGTCGCGCTGGAAACACCATATATTTT	CSASRAGNTIYF
TRBV5-1	few	-	TRBJ2-3	TGCGCCAGCAGCCCCCCACTAGGCCGAGATACGCAGTATTTT	CASSPPLGRDTQYF
TRBV10-3	few	-	TRBJ2-1	TGTGCCATCAGTGAGTCTACTAGATACAATGAGCAGTTCTTC	CAISESTRYNEQFF
TRBV4-2	few	-	TRBJ1-6	TGTGCCAGCAGCCAAGCTATACAGGGCGCCAATTCACCCCTCCACTTT	CASSQAIQGANSPLHF
TRBV6-6	-	-	TRBJ1-5	TGTGCCAGCAGAACGGCAGGGGCCAATCAGCCCCAGCATTTT	CASRTAGANQPQHF
TRBV25-1	many	-	TRBJ2-7	TGTGCCAGCAGTGCCGCTGGACAGCCATACGAGCAGTACTTC	CASSAAGQPYEQYF
TRBV10-3	many	TRBD1	TRBJ1-2	TGTGCCATCAGTGAGGGACAGGGCCTTTATCTCTATGGCTACACCTTC	CAISEGQGLYLYGYTF
TRBV7-9	many	-	TRBJ2-7	TGTGCCAGCAGCCCCATGGGCCTTAACGAGCAGTACTTC	CASSPMGLNEQYF
TRBV6-1	many	TRBD2	TRBJ2-1	TGTGCCAGCAGGAATAGCGGGGGGCTTAACAATGAGCAGTTCTTC	CASRNSGGLNNEQFF
TRBV29-1	-	-	TRBJ2-2	TGCAGCGGTAACGCGAACACCGGGGAGCTGTTTTTT	CSGNANTGELFF
TRBV5-6	-	-	TRBJ1-2	TGTGCCAGCAGCTTGCTGGCAGGGAGGGACTATGGCTACACCTTC	CASSLLAGRDYGYTF
TRBV29-1	many	TRBD1	TRBJ2-2	TGCAGCGTTGAAGGACAGGGAGTAAACACCGGGGAGCTGTTTTTT	CSVEGQGVNTGELFF
TRBV7-6	many	TRBD1	TRBJ1-1	TGTGCCAGCAGCCTGACAGGGGAGTCTTTCCCCCCTCCGAACACTGAAGCTTTCTTT	CASSLTGESFPPPNTEAFF
TRBV12-3/TRBV12-4	many	TRBD1	TRBJ1-5	TGTGCCAGCAGTGGCCGGGACAGGGACCAGCCCCAGCATTTT	CASSGRDRDQPQHF
TRBV5-4	few	-	TRBJ2-7	TGTGCCAGCAGCTCCCGGACTACCTACGAGCAGTACTTC	CASSSRTTYEQYF
TRBV5-1	-	-	TRBJ1-5	TGCGCCAGCAGCTCCGGAGGGGGGGATAGCAATCAGCCCCAGCATTTT	CASSSGGGDSNQPQHF
TRBV12-3/TRBV12-4	-	-	TRBJ2-7	TGTGCCAGCAGTTTATCTCCCGGCTCCTACGAGCAGTACTTC	CASSLSPGSYEQYF
TRBV7-9	many	-	TRBJ1-2	TGTGCCAGCAGCTTAGCGGCTTCATCTGATGGCTACACCTTC	CASSLAASSDGYTF
TRBV13	few	-	TRBJ1-1	TGTGCCAGCAGCCTACATACAGGGAACACTGAAGCTTTCTTT	CASSLHTGNTEAFF
TRBV19	few	TRBD1	TRBJ2-6	TGTGCCAGTAGGAACAGGGGTGGGGCCAACGTCCTGACTTTC	CASRNRGGANVLTF
TRBV24-1	-	-	TRBJ2-1	TGTGCCACCAGCGATGGCGACTACAATGAGCAGTTCTTC	CATSDGDYNEQFF
TRBV9	-	TRBD1	TRBJ1-2	TGTGCCAGCAGCGTAGCCCAGGGGGATGATGGCTACACCTTC	CASSVAQGDDGYTF
TRBV7-2	many	-	TRBJ1-1	TGTGCCAGCAGCCTAGTGGAAGGGCAGACTGAAGCTTTCTTT	CASSLVEGQTEAFF
TRBV27	few	TRBD1	TRBJ2-6	TGTGCCAGCAGGTGGGGACAGGCTCGCTCTGGGGCCAACGTCCTGACTTTC	CASRWGQARSGANVLTF
TRBV3-1	-	-	TRBJ1-4	TGTGCCAGCAGCCTCCGACAGTTTGCAACTAATGAAAAACTGTTTTTT	CASSLRQFATNEKLFF
TRBV25-1	few	-	TRBJ1-6	TGTGCCAGTTCCGGGAGAAATAATTCACCCCTCCACTTT	CASSGRNNSPLHF